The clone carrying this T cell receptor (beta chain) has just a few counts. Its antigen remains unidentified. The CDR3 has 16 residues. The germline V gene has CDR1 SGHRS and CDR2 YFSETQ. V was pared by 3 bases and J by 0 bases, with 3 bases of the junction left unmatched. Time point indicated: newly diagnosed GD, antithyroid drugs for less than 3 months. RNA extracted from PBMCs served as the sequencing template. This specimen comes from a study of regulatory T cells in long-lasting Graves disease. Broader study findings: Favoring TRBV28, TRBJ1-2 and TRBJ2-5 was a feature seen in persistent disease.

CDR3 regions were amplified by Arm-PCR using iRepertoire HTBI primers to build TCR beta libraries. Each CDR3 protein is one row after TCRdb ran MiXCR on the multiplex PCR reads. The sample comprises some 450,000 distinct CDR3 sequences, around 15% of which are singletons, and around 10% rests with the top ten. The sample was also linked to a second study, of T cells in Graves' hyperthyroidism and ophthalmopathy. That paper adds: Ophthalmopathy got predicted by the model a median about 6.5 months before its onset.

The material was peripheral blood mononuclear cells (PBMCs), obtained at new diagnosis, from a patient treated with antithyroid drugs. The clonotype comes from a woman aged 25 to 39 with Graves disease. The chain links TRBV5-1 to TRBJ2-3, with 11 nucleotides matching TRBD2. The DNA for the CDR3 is TGCGCCAGCAGCTCCACTAGCGGGAGAAGCACAGATACGCAGTATTTT. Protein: CASSSTSGRSTDTQYF.